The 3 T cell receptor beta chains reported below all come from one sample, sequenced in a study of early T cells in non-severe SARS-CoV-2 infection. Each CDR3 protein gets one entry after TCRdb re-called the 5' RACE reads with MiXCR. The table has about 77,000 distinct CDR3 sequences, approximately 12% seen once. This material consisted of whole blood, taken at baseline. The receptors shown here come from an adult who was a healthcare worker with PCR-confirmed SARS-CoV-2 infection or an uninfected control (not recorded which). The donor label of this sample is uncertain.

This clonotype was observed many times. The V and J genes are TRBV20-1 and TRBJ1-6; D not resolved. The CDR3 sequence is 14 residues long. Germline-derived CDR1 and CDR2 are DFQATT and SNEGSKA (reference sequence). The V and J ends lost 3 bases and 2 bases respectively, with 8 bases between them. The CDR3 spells CSASAGPYNSPLHF. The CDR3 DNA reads TGCAGTGCTAGCGCCGGACCCTATAATTCACCCCTCCACTTT.

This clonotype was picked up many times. The CDR3 DNA reads as TGTGCCAGCTCGTTAGCGGTTAGCACAGATACGCAGTATTTT. Protein sequence: CASSLAVSTDTQYF. This chain connects TRBV6-8 to TRBJ2-3; TRBD2 is a possible D gene (6 bases). With 8 bases removed from V and 0 bases from J, the gap between germline ends came to 12 bases. The length of the CDR3 is 14 residues. Germline CDR1 and CDR2: MNHGY and SAAAGT.

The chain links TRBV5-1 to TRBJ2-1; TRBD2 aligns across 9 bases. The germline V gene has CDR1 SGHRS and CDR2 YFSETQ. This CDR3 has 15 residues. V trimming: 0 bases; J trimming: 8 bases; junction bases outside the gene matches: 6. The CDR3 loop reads CASSLGGRAIDEQFF. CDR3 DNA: TGCGCCAGCAGCTTGGGCGGGAGGGCCATCGATGAGCAGTTCTTC.